The rows below give T cell receptor beta chains drawn from one sample of a study of T cell repertoires in cytomegalovirus infection. MiXCR, run by TCRdb on the reads, gives a single entry per CDR3 protein. The table has around 770,000 distinct CDR3 sequences, 25% to 35% seen once; the top ten hold 13%. For these TCRs, the target antigens are not known. The material sequenced was cultured CD8+ T cells from PBMCs, taken from culture after CMV antigen stimulation. The receptors derive from a human donor in good health (CMV status not recorded). Some clones in this sample may be carry-over from other donors' samples. Each CDR3 is given with its conserved first and last residue. The D gene is left open where the match is weak. Only some rows state a clone size, as once, few, many or a class for expanded clones.

V: TRBV4-1; size: -; D: -; J: TRBJ1-5; DNA: TGCGCCAGCAGCCAAGATATCCCGGCGGAGCCCCAGCATTTT; CDR3: CASSQDIPAEPQHF
V: TRBV7-2; size: many; D: -; J: TRBJ2-3; DNA: TGTGCCAGCAGCGCCCCAGGGTTTGCTAGCACAGATACGCAGTATTTT; CDR3: CASSAPGFASTDTQYF
V: TRBV7-2; size: many; D: TRBD1; J: TRBJ1-2; DNA: TGTGCCAGCAGGGGTAGTCGGACAGGGGCCACGGGTAACTATGGCTACACCTTC; CDR3: CASRGSRTGATGNYGYTF
V: TRBV6-2/TRBV6-3; size: few; D: -; J: TRBJ1-4; DNA: TGTGCCACCGCCAGCGCCCTGGATGAAAAACTGTTTTTT; CDR3: CATASALDEKLFF
V: TRBV19; size: -; D: TRBD1; J: TRBJ1-2; DNA: TGTGCCAGTAGTATGAACAGGGGAGAATATGGCTACACCTTC; CDR3: CASSMNRGEYGYTF
V: TRBV28; size: few; D: TRBD2; J: TRBJ2-1; DNA: TGTGCCAGCAGTTACCCGGGGGCGGGGGGGGCCTACAATGAGCAGTTCTTC; CDR3: CASSYPGAGGAYNEQFF
V: TRBV12-3/TRBV12-4; size: -; D: -; J: TRBJ1-2; DNA: TGTGCCAGCAGTTTTACGGTTACCTATGGCTACACCTTC; CDR3: CASSFTVTYGYTF
V: TRBV4-1; size: -; D: -; J: TRBJ1-1; DNA: TGCGCCAGCAGCCTCTTCCGCAGGGGAGGAACTGAAGCTTTCTTT; CDR3: CASSLFRRGGTEAFF
V: TRBV7-9; size: -; D: -; J: TRBJ1-2; DNA: TGTGCCAGCAGCCAGGGACACCCCTATGGCTACACCTTC; CDR3: CASSQGHPYGYTF
V: TRBV27; size: -; D: -; J: TRBJ2-3; DNA: TGTGCCAGCAGCCGACTATCGGGCGTCTGGGATACGCAGTATTTT; CDR3: CASSRLSGVWDTQYF
V: TRBV29-1; size: -; D: -; J: TRBJ2-1; DNA: TGCAGCGTTGCTCCAAGCTCCTACAATGAGCAGTTCTTC; CDR3: CSVAPSSYNEQFF
V: TRBV7-9; size: -; D: TRBD1; J: TRBJ1-5; DNA: TGTGCCAGCAGCCCCTGGACAGGTGGGCAGGGTCAGCCCCGGCATTTT; CDR3: CASSPWTGGQGQPRHF
V: TRBV7-2; size: -; D: -; J: TRBJ1-5; DNA: TGTGCCAGCAGCTTATCTAAGCGGGACGGGTATAGCAATCAGCCCCAGCATTTT; CDR3: CASSLSKRDGYSNQPQHF
V: TRBV3-1; size: -; D: -; J: TRBJ2-5; DNA: TGTGCCAGCAGCCAAGGATCGTACCAAGAGACCCAGTACTTC; CDR3: CASSQGSYQETQYF
V: TRBV15; size: -; D: -; J: TRBJ1-5; DNA: TGTGCCACCAGCAGAGATCATCGCGCCAATCAGCCCCAGCATTTT; CDR3: CATSRDHRANQPQHF